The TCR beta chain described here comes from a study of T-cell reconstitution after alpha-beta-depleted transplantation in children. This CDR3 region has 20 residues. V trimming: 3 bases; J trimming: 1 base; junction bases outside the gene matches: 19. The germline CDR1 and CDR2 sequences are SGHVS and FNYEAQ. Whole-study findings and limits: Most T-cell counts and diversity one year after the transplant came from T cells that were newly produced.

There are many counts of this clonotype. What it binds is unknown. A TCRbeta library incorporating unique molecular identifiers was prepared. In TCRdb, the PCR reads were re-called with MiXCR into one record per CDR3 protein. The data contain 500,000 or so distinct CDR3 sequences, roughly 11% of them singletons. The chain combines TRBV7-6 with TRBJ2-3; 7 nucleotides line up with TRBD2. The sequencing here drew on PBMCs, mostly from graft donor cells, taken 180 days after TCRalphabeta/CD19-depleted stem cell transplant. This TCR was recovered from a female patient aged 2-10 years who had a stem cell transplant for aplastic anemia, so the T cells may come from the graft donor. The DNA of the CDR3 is TGTGCCAGCAGCTTTGGGTGGACCACGGGAGGCCTAGGGGGCACAGATACGCAGTATTTT. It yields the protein CASSFGWTTGGLGGTDTQYF.